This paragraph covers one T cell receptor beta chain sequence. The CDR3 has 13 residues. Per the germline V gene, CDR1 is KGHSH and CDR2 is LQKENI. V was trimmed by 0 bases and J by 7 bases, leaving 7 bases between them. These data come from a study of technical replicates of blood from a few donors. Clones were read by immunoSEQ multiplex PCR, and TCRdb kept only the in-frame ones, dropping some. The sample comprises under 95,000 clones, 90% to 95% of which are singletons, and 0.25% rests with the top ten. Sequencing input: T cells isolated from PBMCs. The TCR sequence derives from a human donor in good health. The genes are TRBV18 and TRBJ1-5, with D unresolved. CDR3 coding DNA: TGTGCCAGCTCACCACCAGGAGGACAGCCCCAGCATTTT. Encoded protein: CASSPPGGQPQHF.